The rows below give T cell receptor beta chains drawn from one sample of a study of tumor and adjacent non-tumor tissue in lung cancer. MiXCR was run by TCRdb on the multiplex PCR reads, yielding one entry per CDR3 protein. The sample contains approximately 76,000 distinct CDR3 sequences, about two thirds of which appear only once. The sample was lung tumor tissue. The receptor source for this set is a woman aged 70-85 years with non-small cell lung cancer. The CDR3 runs from the conserved cysteine through the conserved F or W. Each record gives: J gene, V gene, D gene, CDR3 protein. A D gene is named only where the DNA matches it firmly.

TRBJ2-3	TRBV10-2	TRBD2	CAIGTNGIADTQCF
TRBJ2-5	TRBV6-5	-	CVSSPDWSEARETQYF
TRBJ1-2	TRBV4-1	-	CASSQSGRMIYGYTF
TRBJ2-1	TRBV29-1	TRBD1	CSVAGTGPYNEQFF
TRBJ1-5	TRBV29-1	TRBD1	CSVGSGGASSLPQHF
TRBJ1-1	TRBV4-1	-	CASSQTGGHNTEVFF
TRBJ2-2	TRBV19	-	CVSSPNGSNTGELFF
TRBJ2-1	TRBV5-4	-	CASSWPRGGMNEQLF
TRBJ2-1	TRBV28	TRBD2	CASSGTSGNHNEQSF
TRBJ2-1	TRBV6-2/TRBV6-3	-	CASSYTGTRDNEQFF
-	TRBV4-1	-	CASSQADREGQPQYF
TRBJ2-1	TRBV11-1	TRBD2	CANNPREGRYEQFF
TRBJ2-7	TRBV5-6	-	CASSSYSEEYF
TRBJ2-3	TRBV6-5	-	CSSTYSFMNTDTQYF
TRBJ1-1	TRBV30	-	CVGGRNSEAFF
TRBJ1-6	TRBV4-1	-	CASSPRDEGPPLHF
TRBJ2-3	TRBV20-1	-	CSPSALPSTDTQYF
TRBJ1-1	TRBV6-5	-	CASSYTTATTKAFF
TRBJ2-7	TRBV29-1	TRBD2	CSVAGLAGVPYEQFF
TRBJ1-1	TRBV6-5	-	CAGSSGPPQGTEAFF
TRBJ1-2	TRBV5-1	-	CASSQSSEDGYTF
TRBJ1-1	TRBV24-1	TRBD1	CATSTGATEAFF
TRBJ2-1	TRBV10-3	TRBD2	CAISESSGMEQFF
TRBJ2-3	TRBV28	TRBD1	CASSLGGTGLEDTQYF
TRBJ1-4	TRBV6-6	-	CASSRQPTIEKLFF
TRBJ1-1	TRBV2	TRBD1	CASSEWRDRDTEAFF
TRBJ2-1	TRBV29-1	-	CSVENNGNEQFF
TRBJ2-7	TRBV12-3/TRBV12-4	TRBD2	CASSLKAGPSYKQCF
TRBJ2-1	TRBV12-3/TRBV12-4	TRBD2	CASSLAGGYNEQFF
TRBJ2-5	TRBV18	TRBD1	CASSPGTGETQYF
TRBJ1-5	TRBV29-1	-	CSVVADNQSQHF
TRBJ1-4	TRBV28	TRBD1	CASNDRGGEKLFF
TRBJ2-1	TRBV11-3	-	CASSRAGSLYNEQFF
TRBJ2-3	TRBV20-1	TRBD2	CSAPGTSGRLAPDTQYF
TRBJ1-6	TRBV6-1	-	CASIQEQGNSPLHF
TRBJ1-2	TRBV10-3	TRBD1	CAISGRAGGLYGYTF
TRBJ1-2	TRBV29-1	-	CSALSHDVYGYIF
TRBJ2-3	TRBV6-5	-	CASRVQGLDTQYF
TRBJ2-3	TRBV29-1	TRBD2	CSVDVGTSGKGDTQYF
TRBJ1-1	TRBV6-5	-	CESSSWPPRGTEAFF
TRBJ1-1	TRBV28	TRBD1	CASGPGGTEAFF
TRBJ1-5	TRBV6-6	-	CASSVTLGIGGDQPQHF
TRBJ2-1	TRBV5-1	TRBD2	CTSSQSTSGIGEQFF
TRBJ2-7	TRBV29-1	TRBD1	CSAEDRGTGALEQNF
TRBJ2-2	TRBV5-4	-	CASSLTVDTGELFF
TRBJ1-2	TRBV6-5	-	CTSSYFPVRGNDYGYTF
TRBJ2-5	TRBV5-1	-	CASSNVLVGQETQYF
TRBJ1-5	TRBV7-8	-	CASSLALSTELNQPQHF
TRBJ2-5	TRBV5-1	-	CASSLAPLNQETQYF
TRBJ2-1	TRBV6-6	TRBD2	CASSYPTHIIAGRSYNEQFF
TRBJ2-1	TRBV10-3	TRBD2	CAIKQWGMGAGGTYNEQFF
TRBJ2-1	TRBV5-5	-	CASSASSYNEQFF
TRBJ2-1	TRBV11-3	-	CASSPVSSYNEQFF
TRBJ2-2	TRBV20-1	-	CSAGGGRYTGELFF
TRBJ2-5	TRBV12-3/TRBV12-4	TRBD1	CASALNLGGQEAQYF